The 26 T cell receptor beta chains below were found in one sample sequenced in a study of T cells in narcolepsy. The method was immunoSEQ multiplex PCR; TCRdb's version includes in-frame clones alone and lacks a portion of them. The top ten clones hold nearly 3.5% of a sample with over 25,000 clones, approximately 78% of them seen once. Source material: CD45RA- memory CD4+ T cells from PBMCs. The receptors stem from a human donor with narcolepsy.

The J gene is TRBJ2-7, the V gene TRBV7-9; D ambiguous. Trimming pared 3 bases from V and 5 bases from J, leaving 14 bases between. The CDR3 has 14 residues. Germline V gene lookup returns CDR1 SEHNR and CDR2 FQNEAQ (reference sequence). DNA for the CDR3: TGTGCCAGCAGCTTTGGGCAGGCTTTTGACGAGCAGTACTTC. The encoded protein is CASSFGQAFDEQYF.

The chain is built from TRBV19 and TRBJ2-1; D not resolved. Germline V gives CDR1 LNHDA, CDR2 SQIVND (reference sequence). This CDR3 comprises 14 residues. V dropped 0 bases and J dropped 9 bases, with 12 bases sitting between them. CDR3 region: CASSIDWASGEQFF. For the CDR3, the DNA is TGTGCCAGTAGTATAGACTGGGCTTCGGGTGAGCAGTTCTTC.

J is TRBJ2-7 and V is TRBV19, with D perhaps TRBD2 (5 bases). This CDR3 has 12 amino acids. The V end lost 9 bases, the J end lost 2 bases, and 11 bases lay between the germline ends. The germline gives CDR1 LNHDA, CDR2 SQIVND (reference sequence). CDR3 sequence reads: CARGRVTYEQYF. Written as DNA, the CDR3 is TGTGCCAGAGGGAGAGTGACCTACGAGCAGTACTTC.

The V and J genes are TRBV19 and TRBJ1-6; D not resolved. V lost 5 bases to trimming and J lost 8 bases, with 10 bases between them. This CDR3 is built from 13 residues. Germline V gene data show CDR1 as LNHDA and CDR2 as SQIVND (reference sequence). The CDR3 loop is CASSPIGDSPLHF. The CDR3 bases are TGTGCCAGTAGTCCAATCGGGGATTCACCCCTCCACTTT.

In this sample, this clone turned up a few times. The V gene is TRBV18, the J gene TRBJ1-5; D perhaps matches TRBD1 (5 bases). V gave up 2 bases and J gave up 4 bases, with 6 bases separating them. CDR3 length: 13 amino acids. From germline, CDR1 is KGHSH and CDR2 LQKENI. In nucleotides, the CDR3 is TGTGCCAGCTCACCAGGGGGGAATCAGCCCCAGCATTTT. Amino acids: CASSPGGNQPQHF.

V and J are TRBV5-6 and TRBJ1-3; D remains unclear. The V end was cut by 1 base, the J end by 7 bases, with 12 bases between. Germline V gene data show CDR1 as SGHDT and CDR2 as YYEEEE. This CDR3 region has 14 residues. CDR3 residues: CASSLNAVANTIYF. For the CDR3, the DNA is TGTGCCAGCAGCTTGAATGCAGTGGCGAACACCATATATTTT. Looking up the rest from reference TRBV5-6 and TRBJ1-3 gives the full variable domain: DAGVTQSPTHLIKTRGQQVTLRCSPKSGHDTVSWYQQALGQGPQFIFQYYEEEERQRGNFPDRFSGHQFPNYSSELNVNALLLGDSALYLCASSLNAVANTIYFGEGSWLTVV.

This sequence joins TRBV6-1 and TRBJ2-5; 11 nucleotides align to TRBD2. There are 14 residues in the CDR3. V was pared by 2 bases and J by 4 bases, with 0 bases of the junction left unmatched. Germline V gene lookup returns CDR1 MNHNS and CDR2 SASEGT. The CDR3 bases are TGTGCCAGCAGTGAAACTAGCGGGGGAGAGACCCAGTACTTC. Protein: CASSETSGGETQYF.

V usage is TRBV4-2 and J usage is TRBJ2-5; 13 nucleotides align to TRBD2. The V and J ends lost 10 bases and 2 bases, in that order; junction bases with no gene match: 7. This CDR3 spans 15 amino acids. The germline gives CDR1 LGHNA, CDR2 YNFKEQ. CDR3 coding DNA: TGTGCCATCAGTCGACTAGCGGGGGGTCAAGAGACCCAGTACTTC. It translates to CAISRLAGGQETQYF.

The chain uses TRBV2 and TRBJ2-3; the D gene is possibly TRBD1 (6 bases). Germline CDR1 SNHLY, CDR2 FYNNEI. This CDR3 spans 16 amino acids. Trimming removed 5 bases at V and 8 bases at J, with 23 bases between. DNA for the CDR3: TGTGCCAGCAGTTACCAGACCGGGACAAAAGGGGGTACGCAGTATTTT. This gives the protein CASSYQTGTKGGTQYF.

The CDR3 DNA reads TGTGCCAGCAGTTTATTGTATGGAGACATATATTTT. Amino acids: CASSLLYGDIYF. The gene calls are TRBV28 and TRBJ1-3; D is ambiguous. The CDR3 sequence is 12 residues long. V lost 1 base, J lost 12 bases, and 10 bases lay in between. The germline gives CDR1 MDHEN, CDR2 SYDVKM.

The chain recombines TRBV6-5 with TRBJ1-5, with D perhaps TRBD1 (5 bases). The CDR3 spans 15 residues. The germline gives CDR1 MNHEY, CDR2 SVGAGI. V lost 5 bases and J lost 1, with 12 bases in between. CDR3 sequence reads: CASSPFKGSNQPQHF. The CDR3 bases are TGTGCCAGCAGTCCGTTCAAGGGGAGCAATCAGCCCCAGCATTTT.

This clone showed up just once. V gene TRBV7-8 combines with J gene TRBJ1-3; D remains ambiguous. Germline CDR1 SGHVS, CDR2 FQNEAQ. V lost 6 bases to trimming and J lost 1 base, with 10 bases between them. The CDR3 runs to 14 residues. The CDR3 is CASSSRPSGNTIYF. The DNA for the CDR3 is TGTGCCAGCAGTTCCAGGCCTTCTGGAAACACCATATATTTT.

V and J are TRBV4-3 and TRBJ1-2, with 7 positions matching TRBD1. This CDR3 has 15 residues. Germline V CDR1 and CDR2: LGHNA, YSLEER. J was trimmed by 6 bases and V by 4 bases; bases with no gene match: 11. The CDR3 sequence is CASSLGGGKGNGYTF. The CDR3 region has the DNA TGCGCCAGCAGCCTAGGAGGGGGCAAGGGGAATGGCTACACCTTC.

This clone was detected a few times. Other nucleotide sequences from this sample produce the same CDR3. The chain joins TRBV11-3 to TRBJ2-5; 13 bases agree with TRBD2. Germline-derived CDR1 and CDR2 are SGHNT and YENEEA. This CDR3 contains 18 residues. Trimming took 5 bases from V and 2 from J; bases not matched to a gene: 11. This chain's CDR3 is CASSPRLAGGGGQETQYF. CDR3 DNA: TGTGCCAGCAGCCCGAGACTAGCGGGGGGAGGAGGTCAAGAGACCCAGTACTTC.

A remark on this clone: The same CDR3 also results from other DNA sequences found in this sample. The CDR3 sequence: CASSRDPFGETQYF. The CDR3 bases are TGTGCCAGCAGCCGGGACCCATTCGGGGAGACCCAGTACTTC. The genes are TRBV7-8 and TRBJ2-5; D possibly uses TRBD1 or TRBD2 (5 bases each). The CDR3 spans 14 residues. The V end was cut by 5 bases, the J end by 5 bases, with 15 bases between. CDR1 is SGHVS and CDR2 is FQNEAQ in the germline V gene. Drawing the rest from reference TRBV7-8 and TRBJ2-5, the complete variable domain is GAGVSQSPRYKVAKRGQDVALRCDPISGHVSLFWYQQALGQGPEFLTYFQNEAQLDKSGLPSDRFFAERPEGSVSTLKIQRTQQEDSAVYLCASSRDPFGETQYFGPGTRLLVL.

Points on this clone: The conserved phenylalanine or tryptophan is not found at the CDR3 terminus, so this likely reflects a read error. The CDR3 region has the DNA TGTGCCAGCAGTTCACAGGGGGCGCGTGGCTACACCCTC. It yields the protein CASSSQGARGYTL. V is TRBV6-1 and J is TRBJ1-2; 9 nucleotides line up with TRBD1. V shed 5 bases, J shed 7 bases, and the junction held 5 bases outside the gene matches. CDR1 is MNHNS, CDR2 SASEGT, per germline. This CDR3 has 13 residues.

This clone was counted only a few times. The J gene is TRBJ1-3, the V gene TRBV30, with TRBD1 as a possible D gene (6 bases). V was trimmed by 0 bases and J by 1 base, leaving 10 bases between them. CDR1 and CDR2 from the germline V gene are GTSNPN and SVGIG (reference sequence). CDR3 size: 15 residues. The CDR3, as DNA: TGTGCCTGGAGTGTTGGGGGGCATTCTGGAAACACCATATATTTT. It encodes CAWSVGGHSGNTIYF.

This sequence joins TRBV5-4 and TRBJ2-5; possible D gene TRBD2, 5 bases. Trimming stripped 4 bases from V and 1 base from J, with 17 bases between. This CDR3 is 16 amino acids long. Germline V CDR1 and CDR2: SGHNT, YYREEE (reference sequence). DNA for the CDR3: TGTGCCAGCAGCCCCCTCCCCGGGGTCAGCCAAGAGACCCAGTACTTC. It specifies CASSPLPGVSQETQYF.

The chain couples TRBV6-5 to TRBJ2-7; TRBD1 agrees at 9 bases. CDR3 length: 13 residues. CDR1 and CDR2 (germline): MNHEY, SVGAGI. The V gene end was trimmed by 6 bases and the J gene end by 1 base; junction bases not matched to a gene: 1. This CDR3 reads CASRTGGSYEQYF. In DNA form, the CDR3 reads TGTGCCAGCAGGACAGGGGGATCCTACGAGCAGTACTTC.

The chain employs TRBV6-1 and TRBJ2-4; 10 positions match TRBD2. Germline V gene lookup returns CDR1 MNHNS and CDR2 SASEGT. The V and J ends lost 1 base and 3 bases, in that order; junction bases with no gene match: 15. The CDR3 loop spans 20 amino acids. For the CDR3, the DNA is TGTGCCAGCAGTGAAGAAATGCAGCGGGGGGGCCGATTAGACAAAAACATTCAGTACTTC. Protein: CASSEEMQRGGRLDKNIQYF.

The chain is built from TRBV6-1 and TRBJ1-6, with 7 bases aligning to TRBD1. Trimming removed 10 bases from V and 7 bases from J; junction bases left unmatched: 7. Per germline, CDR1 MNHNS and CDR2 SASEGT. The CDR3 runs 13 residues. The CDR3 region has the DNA TGTGCCACCTCAGGGACAGCCAATTCACCCCTCCACTTT. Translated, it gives CATSGTANSPLHF.

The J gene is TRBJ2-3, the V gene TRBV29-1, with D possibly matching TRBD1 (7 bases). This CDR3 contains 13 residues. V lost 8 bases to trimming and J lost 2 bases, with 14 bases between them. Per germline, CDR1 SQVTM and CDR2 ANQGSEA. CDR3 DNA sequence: TGCAGCCAAGGAGGGGGCGTCACAGATACGCAGTATTTT. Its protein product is CSQGGGVTDTQYF.

The CDR3 protein is CASSPQTGTSGVEQYF. CDR3 DNA: TGTGCCAGCTCACCGCAGACCGGGACTAGCGGGGTCGAGCAGTACTTC. The chain is built from TRBV18 and TRBJ2-7; 13 bases are a match to TRBD2. Germline trimming cut 3 bases from V and 6 bases from J; bases unmatched to any gene: 8. CDR1 KGHSH and CDR2 LQKENI come from the germline V gene. There are 16 residues in the CDR3.

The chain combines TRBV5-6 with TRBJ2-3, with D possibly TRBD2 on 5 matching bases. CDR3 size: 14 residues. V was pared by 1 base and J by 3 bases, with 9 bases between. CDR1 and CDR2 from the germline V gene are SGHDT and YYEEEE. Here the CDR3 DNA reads TGTGCCAGCAGCTTGCGTAGCGAGACAGATACGCAGTATTTT. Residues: CASSLRSETDTQYF.

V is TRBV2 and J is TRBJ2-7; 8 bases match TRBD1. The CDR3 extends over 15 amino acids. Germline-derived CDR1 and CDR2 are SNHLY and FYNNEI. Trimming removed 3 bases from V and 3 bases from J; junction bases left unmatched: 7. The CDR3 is CASSDRGTGLYEQYF. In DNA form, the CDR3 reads TGTGCCAGCAGTGATCGCGGGACAGGTCTCTACGAGCAGTACTTC.

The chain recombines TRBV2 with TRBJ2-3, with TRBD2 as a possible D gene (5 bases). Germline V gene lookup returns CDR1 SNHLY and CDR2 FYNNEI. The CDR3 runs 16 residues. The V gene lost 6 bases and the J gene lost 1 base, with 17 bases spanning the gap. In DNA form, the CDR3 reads TGTGCCAGCAGACCTGGCGTTGGGCGGGGCACAGATACGCAGTATTTT. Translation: CASRPGVGRGTDTQYF. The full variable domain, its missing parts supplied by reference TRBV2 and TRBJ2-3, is EPEVTQTPSHQVTQMGQEVILRCVPISNHLYFYWYRQILGQKVEFLVSFYNNEISEKSEIFDDQFSVERPDGSNFTLKIRSTKLEDSAMYFCASRPGVGRGTDTQYFGPGTRLTVL.